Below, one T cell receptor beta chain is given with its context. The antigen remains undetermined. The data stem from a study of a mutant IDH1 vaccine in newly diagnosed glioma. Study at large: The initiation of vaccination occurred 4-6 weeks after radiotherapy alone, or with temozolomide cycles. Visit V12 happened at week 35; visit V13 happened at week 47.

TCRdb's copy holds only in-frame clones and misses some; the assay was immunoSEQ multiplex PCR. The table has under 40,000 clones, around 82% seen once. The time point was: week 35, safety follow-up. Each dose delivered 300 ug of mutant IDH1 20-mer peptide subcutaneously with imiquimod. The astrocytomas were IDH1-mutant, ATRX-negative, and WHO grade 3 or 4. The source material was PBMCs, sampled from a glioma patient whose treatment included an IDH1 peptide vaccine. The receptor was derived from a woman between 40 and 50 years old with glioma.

Here the CDR3 reads CASSLLRGGEQYF. CDR3 DNA: TGCGCCAGCAGCTTGTTAAGGGGGGGCGAGCAGTACTTC. The V gene is TRBV5-1, the J gene TRBJ2-7, with D possibly TRBD2 on 7 matching bases. The germline V gene has CDR1 SGHRS and CDR2 YFSETQ. V lost 1 base and J 6 bases, leaving 11 bases between the germline ends. The CDR3 contains 13 residues. Together with reference TRBV5-1 and TRBJ2-7, the CDR3 gives the full variable domain: KAGVTQTPRYLIKTRGQQVTLSCSPISGHRSVSWYQQTPGQGLQFLFEYFSETQRNKGNFPGRFSGRQFSNSRSEMNVSTLELGDSALYLCASSLLRGGEQYFGPGTRLTVT.